This TCR beta chain was identified during a study of T cell responses to AZD1222 COVID-19 vaccine. Only in-frame clones appear in the TCRdb table, and some are missing; sequencing was by immunoSEQ multiplex PCR. Among about 67,000 clones listed, 83% were seen once. As for this clone: As yet, its antigen is unknown.

The V gene end was trimmed by 5 bases and the J gene end by 3 bases; junction bases not matched to a gene: 12. There are 17 residues in the CDR3. Germline assignment: CDR1 SSHAT and CDR2 FNYEAQ (reference sequence). Study conclusions and caveats: Among those given AZD1222, only five or six were seropositive at baseline.

The chain employs TRBV7-7 and TRBJ2-2, with 7 bases lining up with TRBD1. This sequence originates from an adult who received the AZD1222 COVID-19 vaccine. This specimen was peripheral blood, taken 28 days after the second AZD1222 dose. The CDR3 protein is CASSPGQANRDTGELFF. The CDR3, as DNA: TGTGCCAGCAGCCCCGGACAGGCCAACCGAGACACCGGGGAGCTGTTTTTT.